Each of the 28 T cell receptor beta chains below was sequenced from the same sample in a study of cytomegalovirus exposure and HLA in healthy donors. 13 Jbeta primers and 60 Vbeta primers were used for the PCR. Measured with immunoSEQ multiplex PCR; TCRdb has only the in-frame clones, and not every one. The table lists 110,000 or so clones, approximately 8% of them singletons. Material for sequencing was PBMCs. Source of these receptors: a woman aged 40-49 years in good health and CMV-seropositive.

This clone came up a few times. This rearrangement joins TRBV7-9 to TRBJ1-1; D gene ambiguous. Trimming removed 7 bases from V and 5 bases from J, with 5 bases in between. In germline, CDR1 is SEHNR, CDR2 FQNEAQ (reference sequence). The CDR3 extends over 10 amino acids. The CDR3 region has the DNA TGTGCCAGCACGGGGACTGAAGCTTTCTTT. It yields the protein CASTGTEAFF.

In its sample, this clone was seen a few times. This chain links TRBV28 with TRBJ1-5; D is undetermined. With 8 bases removed from V and 1 base from J, the gap between germline ends came to 18 bases. This CDR3 comprises 16 residues. Germline CDR1 reads MDHEN; CDR2 reads SYDVKM. The CDR3, as DNA: TGTGCCAGCGACTCGCCCGGGGAGAGAAGCAATCAGCCCCAGCATTTT. Amino acid sequence: CASDSPGERSNQPQHF.

J is TRBJ2-1 and V is TRBV5-4; D is perhaps TRBD2 (5 bases). CDR1 is SGHNT and CDR2 is YYREEE in the germline V gene (reference sequence). V was trimmed by 1 base and J by 4 bases, leaving 12 bases between them. CDR3 length equals 15 residues. In DNA form, the CDR3 reads TGTGCCAGCAGCTTGAGTACCAGCGGATACAATGAGCAGTTCTTC. It yields the protein CASSLSTSGYNEQFF.

This clone was detected a few times. V usage is TRBV5-1 and J usage is TRBJ1-6; D is possibly TRBD1 (5 bases). The CDR3 spans 15 residues. Germline V gene sequence: CDR1 SGHRS, CDR2 YFSETQ. Trimming took off 4 bases at V and 8 bases at J, with 16 bases between the two ends. CDR3 bases: TGCGCCAGCAGCCCCATCGGGGGGGAAGATTCACCCCTCCACTTT. As protein: CASSPIGGEDSPLHF.

The chain carries TRBV18 and TRBJ2-1; 9 nucleotides agree with TRBD1. The trim removed 2 bases at V and 9 bases at J, leaving 14 bases unmatched. Germline CDR1 is KGHSH and CDR2 is LQKENI. This CDR3 comprises 17 residues. CDR3 region: CASSPSSGQGRVGEQFF. CDR3 DNA: TGTGCCAGCTCACCAAGTTCCGGACAGGGGAGAGTAGGTGAGCAGTTCTTC.

The chain recombines TRBV19 with TRBJ1-6, with D possibly TRBD1 on 5 matching bases. The CDR3 contains 13 residues. V dropped 3 bases and J dropped 14 bases, with 14 bases sitting between them. The V gene's germline CDR1 is LNHDA and CDR2 SQIVND (reference sequence). The CDR3 DNA follows: TGTGCCAGTAGTATCCCCCGACAGTCATCCCTCCACTTT. Encoded protein: CASSIPRQSSLHF.

This clone turned up a few times. The rearrangement uses TRBV29-1 and TRBJ1-2, with 7 bases matching TRBD1. With V trimmed by 1 base and J by 7 bases, 18 bases remained unmatched. Germline V gene lookup returns CDR1 SQVTM and CDR2 ANQGSEA. The CDR3 is made up of 17 amino acids. DNA for the CDR3: TGCAGCGTTGAAGCGGGCCCACTATCGACAGGGAAGTCTGGCTACACCTTC. Amino acid sequence: CSVEAGPLSTGKSGYTF.

The CDR3: CASSSGGSNQPQHF. CDR3 bases: TGTGCCAGCAGTTCCGGAGGGAGCAATCAGCCCCAGCATTTT. The V and J genes are TRBV27 and TRBJ1-5; D gene ambiguous. V lost 4 bases to trimming and J lost 1 base, with 8 bases between them. In germline, CDR1 is MNHEY, CDR2 SMNVEV (reference sequence). The CDR3 runs 14 residues.

The gene calls are TRBV5-1 and TRBJ2-1; 15 positions match TRBD2. CDR3 size: 17 residues. Trimming removed 4 bases from V and 9 bases from J; junction bases left unmatched: 11. Germline assignment: CDR1 SGHRS and CDR2 YFSETQ. The CDR3: CASSTTPGLAGGGEQFF. The CDR3 DNA reads TGCGCCAGCAGCACAACACCGGGACTAGCGGGGGGAGGTGAGCAGTTCTTC.

This clone was observed a handful of times. This chain links TRBV9 with TRBJ2-7, with 8 positions matching TRBD2. Germline V gives CDR1 SGDLS, CDR2 YYNGEE. The CDR3 consists of 15 residues. Unmatched junction bases numbered 6, after V lost 3 bases and J lost 1 base. The CDR3 DNA reads as TGTGCCAGCAGCGCGGGAGGGCCAGGGTCCTACGAGCAGTACTTC. The encoded protein is CASSAGGPGSYEQYF.

The chain links TRBV2 to TRBJ2-3, with TRBD1 matching 7 bases. V trimming: 2 bases; J trimming: 5 bases; junction bases outside the gene matches: 1. CDR3 length: 13 residues. CDR1 is SNHLY and CDR2 is FYNNEI in the germline V gene. CDR3 amino acids: CASSEQGVDTQYF. The CDR3 nucleotides read TGTGCCAGCAGTGAACAGGGGGTAGATACGCAGTATTTT.

A remark on this clone: In the same sample, other DNA sequences code for this CDR3. V is TRBV5-1 and J is TRBJ1-6; TRBD1 matches 9 bases. The V gene end was trimmed by 4 bases and the J gene end by 7 bases; junction bases not matched to a gene: 9. The CDR3 runs to 16 residues. The germline V gene encodes CDR1 SGHRS and CDR2 YFSETQ. This CDR3 is CASSAVQGAGNSPLHF. The CDR3 DNA follows: TGCGCCAGCAGCGCGGTACAGGGGGCAGGCAATTCACCCCTCCACTTT.

V gene TRBV27 combines with J gene TRBJ2-1; the match to TRBD1 covers 8 bases. This CDR3 spans 16 amino acids. After removal of 3 bases from V and 1 base from J, the junction contained 5 bases not matched to a gene. The germline gives CDR1 MNHEY, CDR2 SMNVEV (reference sequence). DNA for the CDR3: TGTGCCAGCAGTTTCTCCACAGGGGGTTCCTACAATGAGCAGTTCTTC. Its translation is CASSFSTGGSYNEQFF.

The CDR3 is CASSPGTSGYNEQFF. The CDR3 DNA is TGCGCCAGCAGCCCAGGGACTAGCGGCTACAATGAGCAGTTCTTC. V gene TRBV5-1 combines with J gene TRBJ2-1; 11 bases align to TRBD2. Losses at the gene ends were 4 bases for V and 3 bases for J; bases not matched to a gene: 3. This CDR3 region has 15 residues. Germline assignment: CDR1 SGHRS and CDR2 YFSETQ.

The table lists this clone with a few counts. This chain's CDR3 is CAWSLRETQYF. DNA of the CDR3: TGTGCCTGGAGTCTCAGAGAGACCCAGTACTTC. The rearrangement joins TRBV30 to TRBJ2-5; D is ambiguous. Trimming took 2 bases from V and 4 from J, leaving 5 bases between them. The germline V gene encodes CDR1 GTSNPN and CDR2 SVGIG (reference sequence). The CDR3 loop spans 11 amino acids.

This clone was counted a few times. The genes are TRBV5-6 and TRBJ2-6, with D tentatively TRBD2 (6 bases). This CDR3 contains 17 residues. Germline V CDR1 and CDR2: SGHDT, YYEEEE. V was shortened by 2 bases and J by 2 bases, with 14 bases between the two germline ends. The CDR3 sequence: CASSLVLTGAGANVLTF. For the CDR3, the DNA is TGTGCCAGCAGCTTAGTGCTGACGGGGGCTGGGGCCAACGTCCTGACTTTC.

The chain couples TRBV28 to TRBJ2-1; D uncertain. Trimming took 2 bases from V and 8 from J, leaving 13 bases between them. The CDR3 is 14 residues long. Germline V CDR1 and CDR2: MDHEN, SYDVKM. As DNA, the CDR3 is TGTGCCAGCAGTTTAGAAGTTACCTCAGATGAGCAGTTCTTC. Its protein is CASSLEVTSDEQFF.

The DNA of the CDR3 is TGTGCCAGCAGTCTTTCGGGTGGGGAGCAGTACTTC. Residues: CASSLSGGEQYF. This rearrangement joins TRBV7-2 to TRBJ2-7; D not certain. Looked up from germline, CDR1 is SGHTA and CDR2 is FQGNSA. This CDR3 is built from 12 residues. Trimming cost V 6 bases and J 7 bases, with 13 bases left between them.

The gene calls are TRBV6-6 and TRBJ2-2; TRBD1 matches at 10 bases. CDR3 length equals 16 residues. V was clipped by 5 bases and J by 7 bases; unmatched bases: 10. Per the germline V gene, CDR1 is MNHNY and CDR2 is SVGAGI (reference sequence). The CDR3 DNA reads as TGTGCCAGCAGTCGCCCCGACAGGGGGCGAGACGGGGAGCTGTTTTTT. The encoded protein is CASSRPDRGRDGELFF.

V is TRBV7-6 and J is TRBJ1-5; D is perhaps TRBD1 (5 bases). The CDR3 runs 15 residues. Per germline, CDR1 SGHVS and CDR2 FNYEAQ. The V end lost 1 base, the J end lost 5 bases, and 12 bases lay between the germline ends. The CDR3 DNA follows: TGTGCCAGCAGCTTAGTTTCGGGGGATTATCAGCCCCAGCATTTT. Its protein product is CASSLVSGDYQPQHF.

As for this clone: As the CDR3 is not closed by the conserved phenylalanine or tryptophan, this likely results from a read error. The chain is built from TRBV19 and TRBJ1-5, with D possibly matching TRBD1 (6 bases). The DNA end lines up better with TRBJ2-3; the J call may be wrong. CDR1 and CDR2 from the germline V gene are LNHDA and SQIVND (reference sequence). The CDR3 length is 19 residues. The CDR3, as DNA: TGTGCCAGTAGTCTACAGGGAATAGCAATAGTTAATAGCAATCAGCCCCAGTATCTT. Its translation: CASSLQGIAIVNSNQPQYL.

This clone showed up just a few times. The chain links TRBV7-6 to TRBJ2-5; 8 bases match TRBD1. The V and J ends lost 2 bases and 2 bases, in that order; junction bases with no gene match: 4. The germline V gene has CDR1 SGHVS and CDR2 FNYEAQ. The CDR3 loop spans 15 amino acids. The CDR3: CASSLTGGRQETQYF. CDR3 nucleotides: TGTGCCAGCAGCTTAACAGGGGGAAGGCAAGAGACCCAGTACTTC.

There are a few counts of this clone. This sequence joins TRBV5-1 and TRBJ1-1; the match to TRBD1 covers 11 bases. The trim removed 0 bases at V and 2 bases at J, leaving 6 bases unmatched. The length of the CDR3 is 17 residues. Germline V gene lookup returns CDR1 SGHRS and CDR2 YFSETQ. The CDR3 sequence: CASSLGTGGVINTEAFF. CDR3 bases: TGCGCCAGCAGCTTGGGGACAGGGGGCGTGATCAACACTGAAGCTTTCTTT.

There are a few counts of this clone. Other DNA variants within this sample encode the same CDR3. V usage is TRBV6-1 and J usage is TRBJ1-5, with a possible D match to TRBD1 (5 bases). CDR1 is MNHNS, CDR2 SASEGT, per germline. The CDR3 covers 13 residues. The V gene lost 6 bases and the J gene lost 6 bases, with 12 bases spanning the gap. The CDR3 region is CASSGQGGQPQHF. Here the CDR3 DNA reads TGTGCCAGCAGCGGGCAGGGAGGTCAGCCCCAGCATTTT.

This clone was seen more than once but under ten times. J is TRBJ2-6 and V is TRBV4-1; D is perhaps TRBD1 (5 bases). Germline loops: CDR1 MGHRA, CDR2 YSYEKL. V shed 0 bases and J shed 0 bases, with 12 bases lying between them. The CDR3 contains 18 residues. CDR3 coding DNA: TGCGCCAGCAGCCAAGATCAGGGCCTGAGCTCTGGGGCCAACGTCCTGACTTTC. The encoded protein is CASSQDQGLSSGANVLTF.

This chain links TRBV5-6 with TRBJ1-1; D uncertain. The V end was cut by 0 bases, the J end by 10 bases, with 10 bases between. The CDR3 totals 12 residues. Germline V gives CDR1 SGHDT, CDR2 YYEEEE. The CDR3: CASSLEMRGAFF. In DNA, the CDR3 is TGTGCCAGCAGCTTGGAAATGAGAGGAGCTTTCTTT. The whole variable domain, filled in from reference TRBV5-6 and TRBJ1-1, reads DAGVTQSPTHLIKTRGQQVTLRCSPKSGHDTVSWYQQALGQGPQFIFQYYEEEERQRGNFPDRFSGHQFPNYSSELNVNALLLGDSALYLCASSLEMRGAFFGQGTRLTVV.

In its sample, this clone was seen a few times. The chain carries TRBV11-2 and TRBJ1-4; D unresolved. The length of the CDR3 is 14 residues. CDR1 and CDR2 (germline): SGHAT, FQNNGV. V lost 3 bases and J lost 0, with 5 bases in between. The CDR3 coding sequence is TGTGCCAGCAGCTTCGGGGCAACTAATGAAAAACTGTTTTTT. It is translated as CASSFGATNEKLFF.

This clone was detected only a few times. The V and J genes are TRBV7-9 and TRBJ2-7, with 8 bases aligning to TRBD1. The CDR3 contains 14 residues. Germline values: CDR1 SEHNR, CDR2 FQNEAQ (reference sequence). Trimming at V came to 4 bases and at J to 3 bases, leaving 5 bases not matched to a gene. As DNA, the CDR3 is TGTGCCAGCAGCTATGGACAGGGATACTACGAGCAGTACTTC. Its protein is CASSYGQGYYEQYF.